This T cell receptor (beta chain) appears in the sequencing data of a study of T cell responses to AZD1222 COVID-19 vaccine. Method: immunoSEQ multiplex PCR; TCRdb's copy keeps in-frame clones and lacks some. The sample yields roughly 80,000 clones, 75% to 90% seen once. A word on this clone: Its antigen remains unknown. The same CDR3 is also encoded by other DNA sequences in this sample.

Broader study findings: An increase in Spike-specific TCR breadth and depth was observed after two AZD1222 doses. Unmutated variant regions are reportedly the target of nearly half of TCRs that are spike-specific.

Both about-4-week and about-12-week second-dose recipients were combined. CDR1 KGHSH and CDR2 LQKENI come from the germline V gene. The CDR3 spans 13 residues. Trimming cost V 3 bases and J 3 bases; bases outside gene matches: 1. The chain recombines TRBV18 with TRBJ1-1; the match to TRBD1 covers 7 bases. The specimen was peripheral blood, collected 28 days after the second AZD1222 dose. The receptor was isolated from an adult who received the AZD1222 COVID-19 vaccine. The CDR3 nucleotides are TGTGCCAGCTCACCGCAGGGGGACACTGAAGCTTTCTTT. Its protein product is CASSPQGDTEAFF.